Listed here are 3 T cell receptor beta chains from one sample, sequenced in a study of immune evolution from preneoplasia to lung adenocarcinoma. TCRdb keeps only in-frame clones here, not all; method: immunoSEQ multiplex PCR. Of several thousand clones listed, 75% to 90% are singletons. Sequencing was done on a sample of FFPE atypical adenomatous hyperplasia tissue from the lung. This sample's subset: atypical adenomatous hyperplasia (AAH), lung preneoplasia. The receptors originated from a person aged 70 to 80 with lung adenocarcinoma.

This sequence joins TRBV6-4 and TRBJ1-1, with a possible D match to TRBD1 (5 bases). Germline V gene lookup returns CDR1 MRHNA and CDR2 SNTAGT. The germline V and J ends were trimmed by 6 bases and 0 bases, with 8 bases remaining between them. This CDR3 has 13 residues. The chain's CDR3 is CASSRAMNTEAFF. CDR3 sequence (DNA): TGTGCCAGCAGCAGGGCTATGAACACTGAAGCTTTCTTT.

This chain uses TRBV9 with TRBJ1-1; the D is unclear. Trimming shortened V by 4 bases and J by 3 bases, and 16 bases separated the two germline ends. The CDR3 is made up of 15 amino acids. CDR1 SGDLS and CDR2 YYNGEE come from the germline V gene. Here the CDR3 reads CASSLLVGSDTEAFF. CDR3 sequence (DNA): TGTGCCAGCAGCTTACTTGTAGGCTCGGACACTGAAGCTTTCTTT.

This sequence joins TRBV27 and TRBJ2-1; 15 bases align to TRBD2. The ends lost 6 bases at V and 5 bases at J; junction bases unmatched: 2. The CDR3 is 15 amino acids. Germline V lookup: CDR1 MNHEY, CDR2 SMNVEV (reference sequence). The CDR3 loop is CASRGLAGGNNEQFF. CDR3 bases: TGTGCCAGCAGGGGACTAGCGGGAGGTAACAATGAGCAGTTCTTC.